This T cell receptor beta chain was sequenced for a study of blood T cell repertoires in COVID-19. In the study's own analysis: Amplification from reference gene primers served as the basis for estimated nucleated cell counts. Sequenced by immunoSEQ multiplex PCR; TCRdb stores in-frame clones only, minus some. D and trimming were read from the DNA, whereas the V and J calls and clone size are those reported in that table. Of around 200,000 clones listed, about four fifths are singletons. This CDR3 is 16 amino acids long. Germline CDR1 GTSNPN, CDR2 SVGIG (reference sequence). The V end lost 2 bases, the J end lost 0 bases, and 14 bases lay between the germline ends.

The gene calls are TRBV30 and TRBJ2-1; D call uncertain. What was sequenced was peripheral blood. The clonotype comes from a woman aged 50 to 60 with acute or convalescent COVID-19. In DNA, the CDR3 is TGTGCCTGGAGTAGCTCTAGGCTGAGCTCCTACAATGAGCAGTTCTTC. It codes for CAWSSSRLSSYNEQFF. The entire variable domain, with the rest obtained from reference TRBV30 and TRBJ2-1, is as follows: SQTIHQWPATLVQPVGSPLSLECTVEGTSNPNLYWYRQAAGRGLQLLFYSVGIGQISSEVPQNLSASRPQDRQFILSSKKLLLSDSGFYLCAWSSSRLSSYNEQFFGPGTRLTVL.